This T cell receptor (beta chain) was identified during a study of cytomegalovirus exposure and HLA in healthy donors. Study overall: Earlier work reported approximately 110 million unique TCR beta sequences from 180 million or so T cells. The study, taken as a whole, reports: The majority of CMV-associated TCR beta chains were reported as apparently HLA-restricted in a later analysis. Earlier results showed most TCR beta V segments being productive about 87% or about 30% of the time. Cytomegalovirus status, reportedly, was diagnosed with high specificity and sensitivity by the classifier.

Notes on this clone: Antigen specificity is unknown.

Amplification used 60 Vbeta primers and 13 Jbeta primers. The protocol was immunoSEQ multiplex PCR, while the TCRdb copy is restricted to in-frame clones and leaves out a portion. The repertoire holds about 200,000 clones, with 65% to 85% as singletons. Germline values: CDR1 SQVTM, CDR2 ANQGSEA. This CDR3 has 14 residues. The sequenced material came from PBMCs. This sequence originates from a woman between 25 and 40 years old in good health and CMV-seronegative. The chain couples TRBV29-1 to TRBJ2-5, with 10 positions matching TRBD2. The DNA end is more similar to TRBJ2-7, so the J call may be wrong. CDR3 sequence: CSVDRLAGGYEQYF. CDR3 DNA: TGCAGCGTTGACAGGTTAGCGGGAGGCTACGAGCAGTACTTC.